This TCR beta chain is drawn from a study of regulatory T cells in long-lasting Graves disease. Study-level results: Patients with persistent disease showed a bias toward TRBV28, TRBJ1-2 and TRBJ2-5.

V lost 3 bases and J lost 1; bases outside the gene matches: 4. CDR3 length equals 15 residues. Germline CDR1 reads SGDLS; CDR2 reads YYNGEE. In the case of this clonotype: The antigen remains undetermined.

Documented time point: newly diagnosed GD, antithyroid drugs for less than 3 months. PBMCs were the source of the RNA used for TCR sequencing. Arm-PCR of CDR3 regions and iRepertoire HTBI primers were the basis on which TCR beta libraries were built. MiXCR, applied by TCRdb to the multiplex PCR reads, yields one record per CDR3 protein. There are 300,000 to 400,000 distinct CDR3 sequences in the sample; less than 20% occur only once, and 22% lies in the top ten. The receptor was isolated from a female donor with Graves disease. V usage is TRBV9 and J usage is TRBJ2-3, with 8 bases identical to TRBD1. The starting material was peripheral blood mononuclear cells (PBMCs), obtained at new diagnosis, from a patient treated with antithyroid drugs. The chain's CDR3 is CASSEEDRGTDTQYF. The CDR3 DNA reads TGTGCCAGCAGCGAGGAGGACAGGGGCACAGATACGCAGTATTTT.